This T cell receptor (beta chain) originates from a study of T cell repertoires in cytomegalovirus infection. Across the whole study: Selection of CMV epitopes for the study included recently identified HLA-C-restricted and well-studied HLA-B-restricted ones. In public TCR beta signatures, there were indications of both CMV infection and matching HLA type.

A single record per CDR3 protein comes from TCRdb applying MiXCR to the reads. This sample has 380,000 or so distinct CDR3 sequences; about a third occur once, and the top ten carry approximately 15%. Trimming removed 4 bases from V and 3 bases from J; junction bases left unmatched: 8. In germline, CDR1 is SGHTA, CDR2 FQGNSA. This CDR3 contains 15 residues. Study-wide findings and caveats: Frequencies of public TCR beta families were cumulated, and this identified carriers of CMV plus the relevant HLA. Within the response measured ex vivo, HLA-C-restricted CMV-specific TCR beta clonotypes were dominant.

This clonotype was seen at least ten times. Antigen unknown. This rearrangement joins TRBV7-2 to TRBJ2-5; 7 bases map to TRBD2. The starting material was cultured PBMCs, obtained from culture after CMV antigen stimulation. The sequence came from a human donor in good health (CMV status not recorded). Some clones in this sample may be carry-over from other donors' samples. As DNA, the CDR3 is TGTGCCAGCAGCTCCCCCCCTAGCGGTAAAGAGACCCAGTACTTC. Protein sequence: CASSSPPSGKETQYF.